Listed below are T cell receptor beta chains from one sample, sequenced in a study of CD8 T cells in Susac syndrome. TCRdb recomputed calls from the immunoSEQ multiplex PCR reads with MiXCR, one row per CDR3 protein. Among more than 120,000 distinct CDR3 sequences listed, approximately 94% were seen once. The source material was CD4+ T cells from PBMCs. These receptors were obtained from a human donor in good health. Each CDR3 is given with its conserved first and last residue. A D gene is named only where the DNA matches it firmly. Clone size is given for some rows only: seen once, a few or many times, or a class if the clone is expanded.

V gene	clone size	J gene	D gene	CDR3 DNA	CDR3 protein
TRBV5-1	.	TRBJ2-7	TRBD2	TGCGCCAGCAGCTTGGGGACTAGCGGGAGTACCTACGAGCAGTACTTC	CASSLGTSGSTYEQYF
TRBV20-1	.	TRBJ1-3	.	TGCAGTGGCCTGAAGGGAGGCTCTGGAAACACCATATATTTT	CSGLKGGSGNTIYF
TRBV6-2/TRBV6-3	.	TRBJ1-1	TRBD1	TGTGCCAGCAGCCGGGGACAGGGGCCAGCGGAAGCTTTCTTT	CASSRGQGPAEAFF
TRBV5-1	.	TRBJ2-1	.	TGCGCCAGCAGCCCCCGCAGGGGCGCATACAATGAGCAGTTCTTC	CASSPRRGAYNEQFF
TRBV6-1	.	TRBJ1-3	.	TGTGCCAGCAGCGGGGATCCAGGAAACACCATATATTTT	CASSGDPGNTIYF
TRBV13	.	TRBJ1-4	.	TGTGCCAGCAGCCGCGGGACACCCAGGTCGGTGACTAATGAAAAACTGTTTTTT	CASSRGTPRSVTNEKLFF
TRBV5-4	once	TRBJ2-3	.	TGTGCCAGCAGAGACCAGCGGAGTAGCACAGATACGCAGTATTTT	CASRDQRSSTDTQYF
TRBV15	.	TRBJ1-3	.	TGTGCCACCAACAATAGAAGGGGGGACGGTGGAAACACCATATATTTT	CATNNRRGDGGNTIYF
TRBV7-8	.	TRBJ2-3	.	TGTGCCAGCAGCAATTGGGATAGCGGCCTCACAGATACGCAGTATTTT	CASSNWDSGLTDTQYF
TRBV12-3/TRBV12-4	.	TRBJ1-5	TRBD1	TGTGCCAGCACCCAGGACAGGGCCGGGGGCAATCAGCCCCAGCATTTT	CASTQDRAGGNQPQHF
TRBV3-1	.	TRBJ1-1	.	TGTGCCAGCAGCCAGAGGTCCTCTAAAGGTACCGGAGCTTTCTTT	CASSQRSSKGTGAFF
TRBV18	once	TRBJ2-1	TRBD2	TGTGCCAGCTCACCCCCGGGACTAGCGGGGTCCAATGAGCAGTTCTTC	CASSPPGLAGSNEQFF
TRBV15	.	TRBJ2-3	.	TGTGCCACCAGGACTCCAAGCACAGATACGCAGTATTTT	CATRTPSTDTQYF
TRBV19	.	TRBJ1-1	.	TGTGCCAGTAGTCCCCGGGGCCCGAGTCGGAGCACTGAAGCTTTCTTT	CASSPRGPSRSTEAFF
TRBV7-9	.	TRBJ2-7	.	TGTGCCAGCAGCCACGCCGGGCGCATGTATGAGCAGTACTTC	CASSHAGRMYEQYF
TRBV20-1	.	TRBJ1-1	.	TGCAGTGCTAGAAGCCAGAACACTGAAGCTTTCTTT	CSARSQNTEAFF
TRBV6-2/TRBV6-3	.	TRBJ2-5	.	TGTGCCAGCAGTTACCAAGAGCGGCTAGCAGTGAGCTTC	CASSYQERLAVSF
TRBV24-1	once	TRBJ2-3	TRBD2	TGTGCCACCAGTGACGCCCCCAAAATTAGCGGGAGAAGCGCAGATACGCAGTATTTT	CATSDAPKISGRSADTQYF
TRBV7-9	.	TRBJ1-4	TRBD1	TGTGCCAGCAGCGGATACAGGGGAGATGATGAAAAACTGTTTTTT	CASSGYRGDDEKLFF
TRBV20-1	.	TRBJ1-5	.	TGCAGTGCTAGATCAGGGACGGTCAAGCCCCAGCATTTT	CSARSGTVKPQHF
TRBV12-3/TRBV12-4	.	TRBJ1-2	.	TGTGCCAGCAGTTTACAGGACTATGGCTACACCTTC	CASSLQDYGYTF
TRBV6-5	.	TRBJ2-3	.	TGTGCCAGCAGTAAGGGCGGGGCTAGCACAGATACGCAGTATTTT	CASSKGGASTDTQYF
TRBV20-1	.	TRBJ2-7	TRBD2	TGCAGTGCTAGAACGCGGGGGGCTCCCTACGAGCAGTACTTC	CSARTRGAPYEQYF
TRBV3-1	.	TRBJ2-1	.	TGTGCCAGCAGCCAAGATGGACTCCTCTACAATGAGCAGTTCTTC	CASSQDGLLYNEQFF
TRBV7-9	.	TRBJ2-2	TRBD2	TGTGCCAGCACCCCTCGTGCCGGGACTAGCGGGAGGAACACCGGGGAGCTGTTTTTT	CASTPRAGTSGRNTGELFF